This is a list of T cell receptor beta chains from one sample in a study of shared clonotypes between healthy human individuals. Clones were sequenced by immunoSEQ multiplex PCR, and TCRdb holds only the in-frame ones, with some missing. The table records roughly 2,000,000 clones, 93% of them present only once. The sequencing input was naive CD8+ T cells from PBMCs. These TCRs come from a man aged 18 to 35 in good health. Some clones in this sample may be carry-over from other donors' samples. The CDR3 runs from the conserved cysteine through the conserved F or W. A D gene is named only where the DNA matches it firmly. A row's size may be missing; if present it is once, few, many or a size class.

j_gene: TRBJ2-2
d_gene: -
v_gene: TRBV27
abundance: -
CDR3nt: TGTGCCAGCAGACAGGGCGGCGGGGAGCTGTTTTTT
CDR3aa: CASRQGGGELFF

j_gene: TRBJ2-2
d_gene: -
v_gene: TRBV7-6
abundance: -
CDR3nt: TGTGCCAGCAGCTTAAGTCCGGATAGTTGGCACGTAGGGACCGGGGAGCTGTTTTTT
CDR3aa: CASSLSPDSWHVGTGELFF

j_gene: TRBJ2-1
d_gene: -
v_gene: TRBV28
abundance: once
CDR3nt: TGTGCCAGCAGTTTAATTTCCGGGAGAGGGAACAATGAGCAGTTCTTC
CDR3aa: CASSLISGRGNNEQFF

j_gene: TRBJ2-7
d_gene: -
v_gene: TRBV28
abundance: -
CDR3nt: TGTGCCAGCATCCCTAGAGGGAGTTCCTACGAGCAGTACTTC
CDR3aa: CASIPRGSSYEQYF

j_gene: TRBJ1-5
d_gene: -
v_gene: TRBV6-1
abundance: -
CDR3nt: TGTGCCAGCAGTGAAAATGTGTTTGGCGAGGGGCTAAGTCAGCCCCAGCATTTT
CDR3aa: CASSENVFGEGLSQPQHF

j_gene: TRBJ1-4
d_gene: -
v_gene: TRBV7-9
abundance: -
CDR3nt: TGTGCCAGCAGCTTAGAGAGGACAACAGAAAAACTGTTTTTT
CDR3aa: CASSLERTTEKLFF

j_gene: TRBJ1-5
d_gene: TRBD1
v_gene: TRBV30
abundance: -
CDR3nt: TGTGCCTGGAGTCCGACAGGGACGGGGCCCCAGCATTTT
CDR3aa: CAWSPTGTGPQHF

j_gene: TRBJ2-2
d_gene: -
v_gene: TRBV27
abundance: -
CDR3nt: TGTGCCAGCAGTTTTTGGGGGACGAACACCGGGGAGCTGTTTTTT
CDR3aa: CASSFWGTNTGELFF

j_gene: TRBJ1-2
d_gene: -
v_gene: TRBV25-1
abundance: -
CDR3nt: TGTGCCAGCAGTGAATCTTTTAGTCGGGGGCTTGGCTACACCTTC
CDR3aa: CASSESFSRGLGYTF

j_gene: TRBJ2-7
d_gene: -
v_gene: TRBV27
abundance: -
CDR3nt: TGTGCCAGCAGCCCCACAGGGTATCGCGAGCAGTACTTC
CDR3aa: CASSPTGYREQYF

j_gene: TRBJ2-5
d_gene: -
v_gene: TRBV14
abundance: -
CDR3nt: TGTGCCAGCAGCCAAGACAAGGGGTGGAGAGAGACCCAGTACTTC
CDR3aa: CASSQDKGWRETQYF

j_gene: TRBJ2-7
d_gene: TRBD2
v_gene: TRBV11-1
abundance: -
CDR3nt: TGTGCCAGCAGCTTATTAGCGGGGCCTTTCTACGAGCAGTACTTC
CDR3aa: CASSLLAGPFYEQYF

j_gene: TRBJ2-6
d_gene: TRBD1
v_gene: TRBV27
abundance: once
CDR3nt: TGTGCCAGCAGTCCCCGGTTACAGGGGGTATCCTCTGGGGCCAACGTCCTGACTTTC
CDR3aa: CASSPRLQGVSSGANVLTF

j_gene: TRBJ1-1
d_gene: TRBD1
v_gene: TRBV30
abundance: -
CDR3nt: TGTGCCTGGAGTGTATTCAGGGGGCGTACTGAAGCTTTCTTT
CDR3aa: CAWSVFRGRTEAFF

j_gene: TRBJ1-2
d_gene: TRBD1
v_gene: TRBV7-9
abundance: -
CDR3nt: TGTGCCAGCAGCTCCACCCGACAGGGCCCTAACTATGGCTACACCTTC
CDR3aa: CASSSTRQGPNYGYTF

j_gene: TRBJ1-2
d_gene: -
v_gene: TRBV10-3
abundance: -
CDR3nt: TGTGCCATCAGTGAGGAGGACTGGGGCTATGGCTACACCTTC
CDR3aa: CAISEEDWGYGYTF

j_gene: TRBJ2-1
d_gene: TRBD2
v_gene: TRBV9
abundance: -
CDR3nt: TGTGCCAGCAGCTCGAGCGGGAGGGCCTCATACAATGAGCAGTTCTTC
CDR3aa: CASSSSGRASYNEQFF

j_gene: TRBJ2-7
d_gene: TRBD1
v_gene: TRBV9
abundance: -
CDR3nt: TGTGCCAGCAGCGCCGGGACAGACGTTTATGGAGAGCAGTACTTC
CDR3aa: CASSAGTDVYGEQYF

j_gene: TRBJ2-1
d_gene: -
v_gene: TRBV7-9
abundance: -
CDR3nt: TGTGCCAGCAGCTTATCTTCGGGGCTCCCTCAGGAGCAGTTCTTC
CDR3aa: CASSLSSGLPQEQFF

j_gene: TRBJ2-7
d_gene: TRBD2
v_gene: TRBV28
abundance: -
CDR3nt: TGTGCCAGCAGTTCCCCCGGACTAGCGGGAACCTACGAGCAGTACTTC
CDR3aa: CASSSPGLAGTYEQYF

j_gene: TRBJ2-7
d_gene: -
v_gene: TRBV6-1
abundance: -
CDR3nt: TGTGCCAGCAGTGTCCCGGCGGTGGGGGGGCCCTACGAGCAGTACTTC
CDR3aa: CASSVPAVGGPYEQYF

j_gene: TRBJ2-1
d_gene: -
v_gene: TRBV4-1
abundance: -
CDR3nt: TGCGCCAGCAGCCAAGCTGTGAGCGAATCCTACAATGAGCAGTTCTTC
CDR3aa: CASSQAVSESYNEQFF

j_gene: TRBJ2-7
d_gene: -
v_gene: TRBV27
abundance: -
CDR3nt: TGTGCCAGCAGTTTGAGAAACCCCGACGAGCAGTACTTC
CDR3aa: CASSLRNPDEQYF

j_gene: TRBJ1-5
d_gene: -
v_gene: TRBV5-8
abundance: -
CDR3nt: TGTGCCAGCAGCTTGGGTTGGTATAGCAATCAGCCCCAGCATTTT
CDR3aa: CASSLGWYSNQPQHF

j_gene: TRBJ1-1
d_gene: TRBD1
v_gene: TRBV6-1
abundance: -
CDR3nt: TGTGCCAGCAGTGAATTGAGCAGGGGGCCAACTGAAGCTTTCTTT
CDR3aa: CASSELSRGPTEAFF

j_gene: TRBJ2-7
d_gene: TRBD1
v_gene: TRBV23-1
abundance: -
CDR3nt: TGCGCCAGCAGTCGGGGACAGGGGTTCTACGAGCAGTACTTC
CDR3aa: CASSRGQGFYEQYF

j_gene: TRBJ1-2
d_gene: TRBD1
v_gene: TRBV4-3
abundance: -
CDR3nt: TGCGCCAGCAGCCAAGATCGCCGGGACAGGATCCCTTATGGCTACACCTTC
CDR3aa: CASSQDRRDRIPYGYTF

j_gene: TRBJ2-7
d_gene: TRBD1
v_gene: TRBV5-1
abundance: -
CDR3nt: TGCGCCAGCAGCTTCGAGGCAGGGGGTGTGATCGAGCAGTACTTC
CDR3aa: CASSFEAGGVIEQYF

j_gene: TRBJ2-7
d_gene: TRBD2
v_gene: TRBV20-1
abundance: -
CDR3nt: TGCAGTGCCGGGGACTACTACGAGCAGTACTTC
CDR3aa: CSAGDYYEQYF

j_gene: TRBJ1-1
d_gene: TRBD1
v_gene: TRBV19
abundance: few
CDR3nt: TGTGCCAGTAGTATATGGGACAGGGGCTCAGCTTTCTTT
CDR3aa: CASSIWDRGSAFF

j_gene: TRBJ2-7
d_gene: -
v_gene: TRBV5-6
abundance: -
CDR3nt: TGTGCCAGCAGCTTACATTTGTTCCTCACCCAAGACTACGAGCAGTACTTC
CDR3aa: CASSLHLFLTQDYEQYF

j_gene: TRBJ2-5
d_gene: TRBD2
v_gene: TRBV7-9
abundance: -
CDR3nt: TGTGCCAGCAGCTTAGGCTCAGCGGGAGCTTTACAAGAGACCCAGTACTTC
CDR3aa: CASSLGSAGALQETQYF

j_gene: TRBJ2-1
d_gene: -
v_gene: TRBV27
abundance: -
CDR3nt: TGTGCCAGCATCCGTCTGGGGGCCGACAATGAGCAGTTCTTC
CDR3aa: CASIRLGADNEQFF

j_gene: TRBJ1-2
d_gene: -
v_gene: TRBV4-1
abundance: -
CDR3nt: TGCGCCAGCAGCCAAGGGAACACCTTCTATGGCTACACCTTC
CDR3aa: CASSQGNTFYGYTF

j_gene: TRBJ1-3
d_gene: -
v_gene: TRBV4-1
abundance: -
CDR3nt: TGCGCCAGCAGCCAAGATCTTACTGTTACTGGAAACACCATATATTTT
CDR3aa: CASSQDLTVTGNTIYF

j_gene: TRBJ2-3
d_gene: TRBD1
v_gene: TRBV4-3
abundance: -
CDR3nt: TGCGCCAGCAGCCACTTGGACAGGGGCGGAGATACGCAGTATTTT
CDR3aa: CASSHLDRGGDTQYF

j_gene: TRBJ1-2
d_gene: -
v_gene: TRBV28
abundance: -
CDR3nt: TGTGCCAGCAGTCGGGCAACTGGGTATGGCTACACCTTC
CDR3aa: CASSRATGYGYTF

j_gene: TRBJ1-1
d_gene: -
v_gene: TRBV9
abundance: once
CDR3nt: TGTGCCAGCAGCGTAGGGGGCCTCACTGAAGCTTTCTTT
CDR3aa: CASSVGGLTEAFF

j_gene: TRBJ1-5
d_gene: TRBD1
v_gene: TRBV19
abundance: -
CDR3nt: TGTGCCAGTAGTTCCCACAGGGGTGGTCAGCCCCAGCATTTT
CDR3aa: CASSSHRGGQPQHF

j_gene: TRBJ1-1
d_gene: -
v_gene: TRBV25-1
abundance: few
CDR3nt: TGTGCCAGCAGTGGGAATATCAGGAACACTGAAGCTTTCTTT
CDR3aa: CASSGNIRNTEAFF

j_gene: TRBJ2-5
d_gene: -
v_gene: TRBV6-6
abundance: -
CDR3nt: TGTGCCAGCAGTCCCGGACACCGACGAGTCCAAGAGACCCAGTACTTC
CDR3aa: CASSPGHRRVQETQYF

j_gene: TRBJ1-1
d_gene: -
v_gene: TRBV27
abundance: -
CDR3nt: TGTGCCAGCAGTCCCCTAGGCCACACTGAAGCTTTCTTT
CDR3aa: CASSPLGHTEAFF

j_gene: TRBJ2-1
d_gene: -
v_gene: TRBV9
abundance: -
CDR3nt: TGTGCCAGCGGCGGAAACTCCTACAATGAGCAGTTCTTC
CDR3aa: CASGGNSYNEQFF

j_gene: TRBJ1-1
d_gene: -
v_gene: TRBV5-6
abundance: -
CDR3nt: TGTGCCAGCAGCTGCCTGAGGGAGGTCACTGAAGCTTTCTTT
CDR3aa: CASSCLREVTEAFF

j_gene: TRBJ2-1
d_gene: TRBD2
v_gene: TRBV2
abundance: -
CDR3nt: TGTGCCAGCAGTGTGGGCGGGAGGACCCTGTGGGAGCAGTTCTTC
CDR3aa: CASSVGGRTLWEQFF

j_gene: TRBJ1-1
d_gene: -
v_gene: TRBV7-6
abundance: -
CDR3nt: TGTGCCAGCAGCTTAGTAGGTAGAGGGGTTGGCCCGAACACTGAAGCTTTCTTT
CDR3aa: CASSLVGRGVGPNTEAFF

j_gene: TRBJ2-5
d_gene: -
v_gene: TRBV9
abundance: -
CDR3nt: TGTGCCAGCGGGATGGGGGACCAAGAGACCCAGTACTTC
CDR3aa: CASGMGDQETQYF

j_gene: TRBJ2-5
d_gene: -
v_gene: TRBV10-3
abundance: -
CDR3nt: TGTGCCATCAGTGATTTGCAAGAGACCCAGTACTTC
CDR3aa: CAISDLQETQYF

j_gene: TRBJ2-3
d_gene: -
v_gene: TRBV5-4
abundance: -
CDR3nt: TGTGCCAGCAGCTTTCGACGGGAGAGAAGGGCAGATACGCAGTATTTT
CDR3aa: CASSFRRERRADTQYF

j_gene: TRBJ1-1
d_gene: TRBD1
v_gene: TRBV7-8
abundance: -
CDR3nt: TGTGCCAGCAGCAACAGGGGAAGGGATGAAGCTTTCTTT
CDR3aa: CASSNRGRDEAFF

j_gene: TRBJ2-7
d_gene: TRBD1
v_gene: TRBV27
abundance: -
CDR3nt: TGTGCCAGCAGTTACGGTTGGGGGACAGGGAGCTACGAGCAGTACTTC
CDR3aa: CASSYGWGTGSYEQYF

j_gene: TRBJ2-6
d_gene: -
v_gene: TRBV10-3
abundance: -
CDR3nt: TGTGCCATCAGCGGTCCGATTTGGCAGTTGGGATCTGGGGCCAACGTCCTGACTTTC
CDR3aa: CAISGPIWQLGSGANVLTF

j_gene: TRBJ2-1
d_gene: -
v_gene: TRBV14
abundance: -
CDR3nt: TGTGCCAGCAGCCAAGATGGCTGGCTCACGGAGCAGTTCTTC
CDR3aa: CASSQDGWLTEQFF

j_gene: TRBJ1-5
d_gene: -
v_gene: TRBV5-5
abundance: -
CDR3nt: TGTGCCAGCGCGCTCCGAGAAAATAGCAATCAGCCCCAGCATTTT
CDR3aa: CASALRENSNQPQHF

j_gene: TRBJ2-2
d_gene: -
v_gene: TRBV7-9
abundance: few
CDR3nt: TGTGCCAGCAGCTTGGGGACCGGGGAGCTGTTTTTT
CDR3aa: CASSLGTGELFF

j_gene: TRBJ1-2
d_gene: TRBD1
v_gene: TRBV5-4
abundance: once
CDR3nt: TGTGCCAGCAGCCCCGACAGGGGGGACTATGGCTACACCTTC
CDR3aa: CASSPDRGDYGYTF